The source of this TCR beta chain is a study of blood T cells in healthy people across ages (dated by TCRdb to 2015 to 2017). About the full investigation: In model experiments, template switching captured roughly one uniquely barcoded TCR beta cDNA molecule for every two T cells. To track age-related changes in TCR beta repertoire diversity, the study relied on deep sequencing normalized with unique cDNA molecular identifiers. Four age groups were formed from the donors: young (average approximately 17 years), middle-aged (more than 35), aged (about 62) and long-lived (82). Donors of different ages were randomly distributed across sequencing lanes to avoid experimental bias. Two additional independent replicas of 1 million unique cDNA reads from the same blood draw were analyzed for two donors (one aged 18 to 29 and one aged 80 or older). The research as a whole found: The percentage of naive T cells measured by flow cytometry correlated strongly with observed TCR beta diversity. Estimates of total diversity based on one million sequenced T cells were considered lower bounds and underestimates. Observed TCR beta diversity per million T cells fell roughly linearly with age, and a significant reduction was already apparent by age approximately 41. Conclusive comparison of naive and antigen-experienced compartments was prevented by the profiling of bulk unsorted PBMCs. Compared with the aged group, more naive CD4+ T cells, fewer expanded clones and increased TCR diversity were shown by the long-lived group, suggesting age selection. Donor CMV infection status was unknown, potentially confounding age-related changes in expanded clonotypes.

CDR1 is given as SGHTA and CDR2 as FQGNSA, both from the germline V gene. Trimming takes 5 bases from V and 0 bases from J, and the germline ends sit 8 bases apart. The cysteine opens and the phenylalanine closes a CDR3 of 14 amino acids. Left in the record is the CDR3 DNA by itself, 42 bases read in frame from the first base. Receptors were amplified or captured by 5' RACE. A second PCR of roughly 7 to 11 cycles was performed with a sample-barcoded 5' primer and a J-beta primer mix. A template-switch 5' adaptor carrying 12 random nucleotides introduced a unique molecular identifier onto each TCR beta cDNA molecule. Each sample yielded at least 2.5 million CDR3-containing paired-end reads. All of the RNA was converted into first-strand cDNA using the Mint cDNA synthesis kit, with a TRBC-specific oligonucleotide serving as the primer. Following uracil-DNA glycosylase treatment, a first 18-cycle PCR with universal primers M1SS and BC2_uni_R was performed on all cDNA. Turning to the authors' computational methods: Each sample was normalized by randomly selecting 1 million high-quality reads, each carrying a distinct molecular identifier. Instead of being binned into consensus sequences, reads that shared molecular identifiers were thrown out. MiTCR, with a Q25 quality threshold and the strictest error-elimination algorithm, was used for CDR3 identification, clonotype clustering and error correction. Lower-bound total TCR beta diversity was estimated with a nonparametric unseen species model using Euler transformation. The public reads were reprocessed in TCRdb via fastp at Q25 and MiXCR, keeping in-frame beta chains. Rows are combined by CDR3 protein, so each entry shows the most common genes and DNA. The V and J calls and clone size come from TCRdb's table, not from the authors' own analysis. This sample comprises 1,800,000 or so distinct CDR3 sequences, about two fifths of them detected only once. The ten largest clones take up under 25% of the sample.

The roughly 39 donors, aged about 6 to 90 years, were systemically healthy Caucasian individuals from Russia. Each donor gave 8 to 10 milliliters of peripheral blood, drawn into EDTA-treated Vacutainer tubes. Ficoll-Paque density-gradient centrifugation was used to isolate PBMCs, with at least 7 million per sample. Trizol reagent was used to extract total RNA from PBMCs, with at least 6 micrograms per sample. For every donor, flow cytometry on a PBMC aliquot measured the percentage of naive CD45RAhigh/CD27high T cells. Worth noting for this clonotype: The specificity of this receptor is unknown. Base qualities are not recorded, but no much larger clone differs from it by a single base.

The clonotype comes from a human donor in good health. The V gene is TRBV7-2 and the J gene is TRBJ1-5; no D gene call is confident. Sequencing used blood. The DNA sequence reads TGTGCCAGCAGCAAGGGTGTTAGCAATCAGCCCCAGCATTTT. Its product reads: CASSKGVSNQPQHF.